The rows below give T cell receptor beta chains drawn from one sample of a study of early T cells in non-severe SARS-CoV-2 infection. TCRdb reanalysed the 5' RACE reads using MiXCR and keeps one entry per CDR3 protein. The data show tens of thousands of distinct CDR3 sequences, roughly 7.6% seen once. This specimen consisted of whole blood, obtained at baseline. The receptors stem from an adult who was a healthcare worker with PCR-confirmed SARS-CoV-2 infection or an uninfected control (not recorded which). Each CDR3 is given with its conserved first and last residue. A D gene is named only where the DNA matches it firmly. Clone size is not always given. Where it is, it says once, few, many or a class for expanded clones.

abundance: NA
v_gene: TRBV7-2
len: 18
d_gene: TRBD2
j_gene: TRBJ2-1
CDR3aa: CASSLAVGTSGKYNEQFF

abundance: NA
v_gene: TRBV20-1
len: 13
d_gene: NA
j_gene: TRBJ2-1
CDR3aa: CSARGRTHNEQFF

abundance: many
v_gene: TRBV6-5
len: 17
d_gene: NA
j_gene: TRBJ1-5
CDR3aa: CASSYRTPGQGGQPQHF

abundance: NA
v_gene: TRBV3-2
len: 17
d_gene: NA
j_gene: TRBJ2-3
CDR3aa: CASSQPSGSFSTDTQYF

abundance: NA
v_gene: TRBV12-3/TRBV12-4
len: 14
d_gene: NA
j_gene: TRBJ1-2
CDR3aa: CASSLGGGNYGYTF

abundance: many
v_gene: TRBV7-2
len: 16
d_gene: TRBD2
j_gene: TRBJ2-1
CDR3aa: CASSATSGSLYNEQFF

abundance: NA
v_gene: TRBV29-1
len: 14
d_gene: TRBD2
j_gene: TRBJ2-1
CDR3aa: CSVDMGQRGNEQFF

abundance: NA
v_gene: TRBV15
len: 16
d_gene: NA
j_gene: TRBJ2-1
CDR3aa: CATSRWDRGSYNEQFF

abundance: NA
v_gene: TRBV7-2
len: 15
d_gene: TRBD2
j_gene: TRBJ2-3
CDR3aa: CASSLRTSWVDTQYF

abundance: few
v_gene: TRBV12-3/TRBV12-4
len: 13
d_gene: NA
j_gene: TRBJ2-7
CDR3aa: CASSLDSTYEQYF

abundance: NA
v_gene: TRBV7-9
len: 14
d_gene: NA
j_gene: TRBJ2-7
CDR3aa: CASSSLGTRGEQYF

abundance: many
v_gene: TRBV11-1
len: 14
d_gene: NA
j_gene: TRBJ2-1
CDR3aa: CASSVGDIYNEQFF

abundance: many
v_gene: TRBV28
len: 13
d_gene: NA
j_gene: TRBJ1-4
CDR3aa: CASRNQGEEKLFF

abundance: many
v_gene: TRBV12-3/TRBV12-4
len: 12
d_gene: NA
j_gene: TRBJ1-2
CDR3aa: CASSLVGDGYTF

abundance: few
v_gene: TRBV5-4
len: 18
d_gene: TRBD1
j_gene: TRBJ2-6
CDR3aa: CASSSMTGAISGANVLTF

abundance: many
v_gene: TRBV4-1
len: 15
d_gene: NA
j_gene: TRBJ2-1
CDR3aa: CASSPGQGPYNEQFF

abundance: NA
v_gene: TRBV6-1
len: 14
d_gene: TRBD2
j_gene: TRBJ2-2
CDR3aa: CASRRLAGTGELFF

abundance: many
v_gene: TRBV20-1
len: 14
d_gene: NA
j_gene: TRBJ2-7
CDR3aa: CSARRSRGAYEQYF

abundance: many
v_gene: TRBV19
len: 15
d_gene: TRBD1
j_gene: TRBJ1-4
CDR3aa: CASSILTGGDEKLFF

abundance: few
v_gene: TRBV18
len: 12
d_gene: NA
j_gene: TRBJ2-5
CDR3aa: CASSRGTETQYF

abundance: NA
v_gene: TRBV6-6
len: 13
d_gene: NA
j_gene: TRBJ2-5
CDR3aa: CASSYVLEETQYF

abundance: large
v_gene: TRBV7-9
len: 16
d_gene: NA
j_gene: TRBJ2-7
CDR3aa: CASSLSDRLSSYEQYF

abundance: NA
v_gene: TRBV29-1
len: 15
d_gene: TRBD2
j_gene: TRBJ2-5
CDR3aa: CSVDDGGLAGETQYF

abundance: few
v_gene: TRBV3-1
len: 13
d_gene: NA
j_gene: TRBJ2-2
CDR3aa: CASSQGDTGELFF

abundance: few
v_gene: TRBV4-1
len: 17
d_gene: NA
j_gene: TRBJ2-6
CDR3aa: CASSQVKGRSGANVLTF

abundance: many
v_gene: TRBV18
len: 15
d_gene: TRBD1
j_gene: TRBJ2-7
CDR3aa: CASSVGTGSLYEQYF

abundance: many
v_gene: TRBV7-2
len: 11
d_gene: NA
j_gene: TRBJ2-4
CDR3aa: CASNRGEIQYF

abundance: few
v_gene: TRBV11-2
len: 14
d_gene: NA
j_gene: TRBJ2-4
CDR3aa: CASSSIIRDLGQYF

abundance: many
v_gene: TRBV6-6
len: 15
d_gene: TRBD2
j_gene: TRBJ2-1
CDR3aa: CASTYLAGVNYEQFF

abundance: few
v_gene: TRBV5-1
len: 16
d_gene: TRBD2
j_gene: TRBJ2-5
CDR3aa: CASGRGTSAPQETQYF

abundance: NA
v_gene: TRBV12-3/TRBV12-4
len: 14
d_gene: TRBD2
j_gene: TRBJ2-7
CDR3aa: CASSSGLAADEQYF

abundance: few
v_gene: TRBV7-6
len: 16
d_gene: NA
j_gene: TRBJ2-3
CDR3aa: CASSLSADPKADTQYF

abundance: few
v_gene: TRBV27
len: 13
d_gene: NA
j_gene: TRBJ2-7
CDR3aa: CATRRNSGYEQYF

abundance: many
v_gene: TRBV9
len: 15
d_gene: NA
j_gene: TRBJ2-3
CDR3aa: CASSVGLADTDTQYF

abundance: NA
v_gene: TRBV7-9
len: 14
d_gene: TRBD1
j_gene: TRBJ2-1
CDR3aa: CASSGDRQGNEQFF

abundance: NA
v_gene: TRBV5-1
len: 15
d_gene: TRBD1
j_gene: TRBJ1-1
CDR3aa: CASSGYRDRGTEAFF

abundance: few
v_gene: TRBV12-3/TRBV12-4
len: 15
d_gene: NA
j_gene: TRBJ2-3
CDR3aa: CASSWTRQMTDTQYF

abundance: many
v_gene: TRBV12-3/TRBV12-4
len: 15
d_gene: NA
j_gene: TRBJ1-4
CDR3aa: CASSSGAAGYEKLFF

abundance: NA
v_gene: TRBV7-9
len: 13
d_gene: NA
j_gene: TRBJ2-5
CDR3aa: CASSLGLKETQYF

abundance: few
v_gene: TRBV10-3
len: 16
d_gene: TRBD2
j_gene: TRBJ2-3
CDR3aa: CAISARAGEQGDTQYF

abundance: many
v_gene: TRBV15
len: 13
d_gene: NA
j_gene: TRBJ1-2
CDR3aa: CATSRGGSYGYTF